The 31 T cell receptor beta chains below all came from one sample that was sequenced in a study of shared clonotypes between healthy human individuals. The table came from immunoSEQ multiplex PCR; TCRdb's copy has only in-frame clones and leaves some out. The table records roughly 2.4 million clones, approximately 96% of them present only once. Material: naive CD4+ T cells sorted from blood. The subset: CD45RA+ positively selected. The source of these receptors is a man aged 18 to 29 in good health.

CDR3: CASSERMKQYF. CDR3 DNA sequence: TGTGCCAGCAGTGAGAGGATGAAGCAGTACTTC. The chain combines TRBV25-1 with TRBJ2-7; D is uncertain. V shed 3 bases and J shed 8 bases, with 8 bases lying between them. This CDR3 region has 11 residues. Germline V gene lookup returns CDR1 MGHDK and CDR2 SYGVNS.

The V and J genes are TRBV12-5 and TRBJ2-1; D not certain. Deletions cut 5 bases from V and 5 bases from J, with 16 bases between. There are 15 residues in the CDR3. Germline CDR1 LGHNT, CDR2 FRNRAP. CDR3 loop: CASGPLMANHNEQFF. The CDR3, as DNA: TGTGCTAGTGGTCCTCTAATGGCGAATCACAATGAGCAGTTCTTC.

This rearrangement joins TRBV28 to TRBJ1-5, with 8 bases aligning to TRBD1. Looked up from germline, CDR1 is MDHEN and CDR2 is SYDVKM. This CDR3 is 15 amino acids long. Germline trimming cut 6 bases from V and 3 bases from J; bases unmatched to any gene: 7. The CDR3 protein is CASRIPTGVNQPQHF. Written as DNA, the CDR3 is TGTGCCAGCAGAATTCCGACAGGGGTCAATCAGCCCCAGCATTTT.

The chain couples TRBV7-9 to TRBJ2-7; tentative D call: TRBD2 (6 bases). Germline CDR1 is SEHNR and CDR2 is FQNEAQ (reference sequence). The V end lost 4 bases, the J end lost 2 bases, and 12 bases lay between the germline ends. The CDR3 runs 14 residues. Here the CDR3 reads CASSSPRRAYEQYF. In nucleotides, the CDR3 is TGTGCCAGCAGCTCCCCTCGGAGGGCCTACGAGCAGTACTTC.

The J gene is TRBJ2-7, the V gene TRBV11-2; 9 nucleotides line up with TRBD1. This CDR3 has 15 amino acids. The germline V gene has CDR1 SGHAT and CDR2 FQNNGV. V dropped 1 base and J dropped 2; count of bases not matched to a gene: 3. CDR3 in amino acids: CASSLGDRVPYEQYF. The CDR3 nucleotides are TGTGCCAGCAGCTTAGGGGACAGGGTCCCCTACGAGCAGTACTTC.

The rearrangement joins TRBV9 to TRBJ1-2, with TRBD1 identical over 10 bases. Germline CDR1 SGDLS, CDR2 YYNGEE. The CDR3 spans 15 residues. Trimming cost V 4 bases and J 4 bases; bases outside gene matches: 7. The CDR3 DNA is TGTGCCAGCAGCCCCACGGACAGGGGGGGCTATGGCTACACCTTC. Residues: CASSPTDRGGYGYTF.

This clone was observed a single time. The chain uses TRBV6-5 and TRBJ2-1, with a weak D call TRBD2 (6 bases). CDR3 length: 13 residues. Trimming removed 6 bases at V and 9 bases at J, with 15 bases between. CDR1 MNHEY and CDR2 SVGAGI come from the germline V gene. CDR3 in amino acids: CASRGQGLPEQFF. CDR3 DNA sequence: TGTGCCAGCAGGGGCCAGGGACTCCCTGAGCAGTTCTTC.

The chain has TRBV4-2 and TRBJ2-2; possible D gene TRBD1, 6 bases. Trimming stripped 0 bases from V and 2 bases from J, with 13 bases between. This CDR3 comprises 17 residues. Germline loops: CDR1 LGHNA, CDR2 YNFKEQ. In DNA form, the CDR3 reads TGTGCCAGCAGCCAAGATTTACCCAGGGGCAACACCGGGGAGCTGTTTTTT. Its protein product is CASSQDLPRGNTGELFF.

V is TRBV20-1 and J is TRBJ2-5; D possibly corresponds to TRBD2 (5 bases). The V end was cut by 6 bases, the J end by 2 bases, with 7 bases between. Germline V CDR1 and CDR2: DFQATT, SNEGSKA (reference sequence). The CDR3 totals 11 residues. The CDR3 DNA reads TGCAGTGCGCCGGGGCAAGAGACCCAGTACTTC. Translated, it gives CSAPGQETQYF.

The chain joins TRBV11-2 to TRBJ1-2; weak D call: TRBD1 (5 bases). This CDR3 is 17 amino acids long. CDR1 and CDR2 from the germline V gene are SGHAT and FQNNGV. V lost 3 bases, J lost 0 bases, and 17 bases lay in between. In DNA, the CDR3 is TGTGCCAGCAGCTTTGGGGGAGGGAAGGGAGCTAACTATGGCTACACCTTC. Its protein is CASSFGGGKGANYGYTF.

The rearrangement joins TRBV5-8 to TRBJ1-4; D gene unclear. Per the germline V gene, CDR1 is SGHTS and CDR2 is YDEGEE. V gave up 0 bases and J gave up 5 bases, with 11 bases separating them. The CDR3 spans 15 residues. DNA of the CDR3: TGTGCCAGCAGCTTGGGGCAGCCGGTGAATGAAAAACTGTTTTTT. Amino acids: CASSLGQPVNEKLFF.

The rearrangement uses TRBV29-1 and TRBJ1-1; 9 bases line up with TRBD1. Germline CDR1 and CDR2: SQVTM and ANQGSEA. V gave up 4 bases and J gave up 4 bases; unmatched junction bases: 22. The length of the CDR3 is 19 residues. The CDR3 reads CSVVYGGWDRAEGSTEAFF. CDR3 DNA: TGCAGCGTTGTCTACGGGGGATGGGACAGGGCGGAGGGGAGCACTGAAGCTTTCTTT.

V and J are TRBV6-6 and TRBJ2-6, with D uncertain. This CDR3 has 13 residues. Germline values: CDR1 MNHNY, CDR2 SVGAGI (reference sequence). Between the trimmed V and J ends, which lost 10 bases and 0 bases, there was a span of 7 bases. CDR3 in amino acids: CATTLSGANVLTF. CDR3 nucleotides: TGTGCCACGACTCTCTCTGGGGCCAACGTCCTGACTTTC.

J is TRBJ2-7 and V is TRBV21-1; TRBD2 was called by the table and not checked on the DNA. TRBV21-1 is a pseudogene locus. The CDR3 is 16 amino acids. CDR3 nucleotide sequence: TGTGCCAGCAGCACCGGGACTAGCGGGCCCACCTACGAGCAGTACTTC. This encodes CASSTGTSGPTYEQYF.

The CDR3 DNA follows: TGCGCCAGCAGCCAGGAGGACAGGGGGCTTGACGAGCAGTACTTC. Its translation is CASSQEDRGLDEQYF. The rearrangement uses TRBV4-1 and TRBJ2-7; the match to TRBD1 covers 11 bases. There are 15 residues in the CDR3. After removal of 3 bases from V and 5 bases from J, the junction contained 6 bases not matched to a gene. Germline V gene data show CDR1 as MGHRA and CDR2 as YSYEKL.

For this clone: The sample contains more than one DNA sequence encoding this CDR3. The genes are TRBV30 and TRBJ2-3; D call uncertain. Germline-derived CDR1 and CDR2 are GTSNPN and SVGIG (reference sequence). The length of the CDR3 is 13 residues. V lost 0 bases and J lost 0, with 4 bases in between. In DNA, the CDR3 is TGTGCCTGGAGTGTAGGGAGCACAGATACGCAGTATTTT. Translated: CAWSVGSTDTQYF. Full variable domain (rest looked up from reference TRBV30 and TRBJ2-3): SQTIHQWPATLVQPVGSPLSLECTVEGTSNPNLYWYRQAAGRGLQLLFYSVGIGQISSEVPQNLSASRPQDRQFILSSKKLLLSDSGFYLCAWSVGSTDTQYFGPGTRLTVL.

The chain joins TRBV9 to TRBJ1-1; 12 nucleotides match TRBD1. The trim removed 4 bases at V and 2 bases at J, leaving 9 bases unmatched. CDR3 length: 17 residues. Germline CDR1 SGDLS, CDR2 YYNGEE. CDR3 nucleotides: TGTGCCAGCAGCCCGGGACAGGGGGCGTTTTTAAACACTGAAGCTTTCTTT. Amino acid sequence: CASSPGQGAFLNTEAFF.

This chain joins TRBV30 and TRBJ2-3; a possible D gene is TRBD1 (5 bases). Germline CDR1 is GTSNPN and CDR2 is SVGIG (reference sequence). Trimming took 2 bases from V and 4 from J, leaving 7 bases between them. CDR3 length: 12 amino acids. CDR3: CAWSRGSDTQYF. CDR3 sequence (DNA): TGTGCCTGGAGTAGGGGTTCAGATACGCAGTATTTT.

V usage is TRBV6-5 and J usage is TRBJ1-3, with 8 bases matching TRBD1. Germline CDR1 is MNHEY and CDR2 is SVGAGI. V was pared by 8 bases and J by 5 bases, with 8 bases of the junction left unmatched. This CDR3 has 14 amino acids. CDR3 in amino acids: CASADGQGRNTIYF. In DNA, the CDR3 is TGTGCCAGCGCGGACGGACAGGGCAGAAACACCATATATTTT.

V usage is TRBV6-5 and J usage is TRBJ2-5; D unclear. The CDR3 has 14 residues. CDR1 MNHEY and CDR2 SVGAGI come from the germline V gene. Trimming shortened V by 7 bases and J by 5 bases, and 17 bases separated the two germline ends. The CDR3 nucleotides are TGTGCCAGCACCTCAACCTGGACGCACGAGACCCAGTACTTC. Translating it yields CASTSTWTHETQYF.

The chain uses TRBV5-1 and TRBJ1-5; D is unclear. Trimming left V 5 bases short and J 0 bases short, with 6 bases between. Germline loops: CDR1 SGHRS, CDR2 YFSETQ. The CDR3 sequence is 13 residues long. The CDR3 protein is CASSPTSNQPQHF. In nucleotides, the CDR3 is TGCGCCAGCAGTCCTACTAGCAATCAGCCCCAGCATTTT.

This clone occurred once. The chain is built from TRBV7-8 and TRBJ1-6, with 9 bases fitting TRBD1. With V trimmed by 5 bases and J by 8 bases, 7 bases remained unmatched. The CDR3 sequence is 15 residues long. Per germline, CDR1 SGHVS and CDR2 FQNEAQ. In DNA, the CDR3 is TGTGCCAGCAGCCCTCGGACAGGGGCAGATTCACCCCTCCACTTT. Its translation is CASSPRTGADSPLHF.

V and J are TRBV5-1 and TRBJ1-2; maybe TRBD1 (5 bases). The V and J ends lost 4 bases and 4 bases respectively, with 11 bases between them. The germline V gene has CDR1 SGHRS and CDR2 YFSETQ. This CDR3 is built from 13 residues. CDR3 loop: CASSGAGGYGYTF. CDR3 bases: TGCGCCAGCAGCGGTGCGGGGGGCTATGGCTACACCTTC.

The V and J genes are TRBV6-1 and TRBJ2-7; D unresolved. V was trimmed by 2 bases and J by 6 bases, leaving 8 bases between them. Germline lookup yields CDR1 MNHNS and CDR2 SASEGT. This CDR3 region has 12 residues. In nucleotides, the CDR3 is TGTGCCAGCAGTGAATACCCCCCCGAGCAGTACTTC. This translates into CASSEYPPEQYF.

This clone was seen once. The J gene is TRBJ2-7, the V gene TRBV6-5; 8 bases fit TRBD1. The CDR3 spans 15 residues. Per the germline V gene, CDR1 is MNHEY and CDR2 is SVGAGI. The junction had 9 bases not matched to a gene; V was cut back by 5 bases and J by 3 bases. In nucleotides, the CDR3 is TGTGCCAGCAGTGGATCGGACAGGGTAGGCTACGAGCAGTACTTC. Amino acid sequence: CASSGSDRVGYEQYF.

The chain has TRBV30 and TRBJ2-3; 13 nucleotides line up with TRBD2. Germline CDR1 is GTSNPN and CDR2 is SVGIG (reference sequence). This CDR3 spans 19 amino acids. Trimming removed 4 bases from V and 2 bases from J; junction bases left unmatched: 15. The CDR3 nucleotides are TGTGCCTGGACCGACGACACTAGCGGGAGGGTCAAACTCACAGATACGCAGTATTTT. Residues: CAWTDDTSGRVKLTDTQYF.

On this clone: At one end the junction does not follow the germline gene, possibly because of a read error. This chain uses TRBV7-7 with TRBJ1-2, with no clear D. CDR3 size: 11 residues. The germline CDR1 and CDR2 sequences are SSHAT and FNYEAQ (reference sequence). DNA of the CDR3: TGTGCTAGCAGCTTAGAAAGTGGCTACACCTTC. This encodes CASSLESGYTF.

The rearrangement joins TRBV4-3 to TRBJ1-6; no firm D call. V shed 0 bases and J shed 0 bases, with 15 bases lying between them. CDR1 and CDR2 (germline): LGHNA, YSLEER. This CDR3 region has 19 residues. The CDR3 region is CASSQEYGPLSSYNSPLHF. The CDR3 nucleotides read TGCGCCAGCAGCCAAGAATATGGGCCGTTGAGCTCCTATAATTCACCCCTCCACTTT.

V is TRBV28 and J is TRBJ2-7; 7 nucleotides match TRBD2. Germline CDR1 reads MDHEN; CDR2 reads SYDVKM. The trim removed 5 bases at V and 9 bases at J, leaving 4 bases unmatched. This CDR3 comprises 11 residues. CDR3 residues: CASSRLAGQYF. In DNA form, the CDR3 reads TGTGCCAGCAGTAGACTAGCAGGGCAGTACTTC.

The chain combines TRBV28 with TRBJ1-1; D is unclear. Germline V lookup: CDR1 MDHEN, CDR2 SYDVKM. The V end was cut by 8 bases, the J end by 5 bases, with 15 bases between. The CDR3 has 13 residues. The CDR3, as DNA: TGTGCCAGCGTAGGAGGGAGGAGGACTGAAGCTTTCTTT. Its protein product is CASVGGRRTEAFF.

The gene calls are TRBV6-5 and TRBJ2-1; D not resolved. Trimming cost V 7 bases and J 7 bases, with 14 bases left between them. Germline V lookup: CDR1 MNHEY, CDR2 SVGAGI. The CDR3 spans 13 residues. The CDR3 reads CASTVGLGNEQFF. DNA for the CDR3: TGTGCCAGCACTGTGGGCCTCGGGAATGAGCAGTTCTTC.